This T cell receptor (beta chain) was observed in a study of blood T cell repertoires in COVID-19 (dated by TCRdb to the early 2020s). The study in broad terms: The collaborator samples originated in the United States, Italy and Spain and spanned the acute and convalescent phases of COVID-19. The prospective study material was composed of cDNA or gDNA derived from T cells, B-cell-depleted T cells, or PBMCs. Deeply sampled blood TCRbeta repertoires from subjects exposed to, actively infected with, or recovered from COVID-19 were included in the dataset. The repertoires were released in a freely available public database intended as a resource for research on the immune response to SARS-CoV-2. The samples were drawn from two sources: the first 160 participants of the ongoing ImmuneRACE study, and over 950 subjects contributed by 6 global collaborators. Nearly every sample came with metadata listing a de-identified subject ID, COVID-19 status, age in years and sex. Where available, HLA class I and class II types were obtained from metadata supplied by the sample provider rather than from assay-based typing.

The paper as a whole reports these results and caveats: Clinical and demographic metadata were provided uncurated, with the amount varying by source and participant.

The CDR3, from cysteine to phenylalanine, totals 13 residues. The retained sequence is limited to the CDR3, 39 bases, with the frame set at the first base. The germline V gene (reference sequence) gives CDR1 as LGHDT and CDR2 as YNNKEL. TCRbeta CDR3 regions were amplified from genomic DNA by means of the immunoSEQ Assay, a bias-controlled multiplex PCR. The published analysis was carried out like this. The number of nucleated cells in each sample was estimated from the amplification of reference gene primers within the assay. Sequence reads were collapsed and filtered to measure the absolute abundance of every unique TCRbeta CDR3 rearrangement. For each sample, productive Simpson clonality was calculated by taking the square root of Simpson's diversity index across productive rearrangements. Imported from immuneACCESS, the table was reduced by TCRdb to in-frame sequences with V and J called. These copies leave out some clones; in studies compared against another copy, an unresolved V gene accounts for under half, and the cause of the remainder is not known. Clonal size and the V and J genes are those of that table, whereas D and trimming came from the DNA. Within this sample are about 180,000 clones, with more than 75% of them counted one time only. The ten largest clones add up to roughly 5.4% of the sample.

With respect to this clone: The antigen it recognizes is unknown. At one end the junction does not follow the germline gene, possibly because of a read error.

One collaborating source in Seattle enrolled patients during active infection and followed them longitudinally through the course of disease. Collaborating institutions collected whole blood in K2EDTA tubes following their own protocols. For TCRbeta analysis, collaborator samples were shipped as frozen whole blood, as isolated PBMCs, or as DNA extracted from either sample type. The source is a woman aged 45 to 65 with COVID-19, enrolled during active disease. The V gene is TRBV3-1 (or the pseudogene TRBV3-2) and the J gene is TRBJ2-4; a tentative D call is TRBD1 (6 bases match). The sequencing sample was made of peripheral blood. The nucleotides read TGTGCCAGCAGCCAGGCTCCGGGACAAAAAGGCGACTTC. It encodes CASSQAPGQKGDF.